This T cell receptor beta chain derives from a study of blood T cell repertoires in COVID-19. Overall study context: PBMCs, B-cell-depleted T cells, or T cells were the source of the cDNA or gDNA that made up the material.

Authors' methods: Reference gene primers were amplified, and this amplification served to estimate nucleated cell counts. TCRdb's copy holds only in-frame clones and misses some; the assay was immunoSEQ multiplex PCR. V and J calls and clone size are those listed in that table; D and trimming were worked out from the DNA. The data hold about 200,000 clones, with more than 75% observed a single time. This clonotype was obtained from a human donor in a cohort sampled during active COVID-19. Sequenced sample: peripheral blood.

The CDR3 sequence is CASTPVSGEQFF. As DNA, the CDR3 is TGTGCCAGCACCCCAGTTAGCGGTGAGCAGTTCTTC. V is TRBV6-5 and J is TRBJ2-1; maybe TRBD2 (6 bases). Germline V lookup: CDR1 MNHEY, CDR2 SVGAGI. This CDR3 has 12 residues. Trimming removed 7 bases at V and 9 bases at J, with 13 bases between.